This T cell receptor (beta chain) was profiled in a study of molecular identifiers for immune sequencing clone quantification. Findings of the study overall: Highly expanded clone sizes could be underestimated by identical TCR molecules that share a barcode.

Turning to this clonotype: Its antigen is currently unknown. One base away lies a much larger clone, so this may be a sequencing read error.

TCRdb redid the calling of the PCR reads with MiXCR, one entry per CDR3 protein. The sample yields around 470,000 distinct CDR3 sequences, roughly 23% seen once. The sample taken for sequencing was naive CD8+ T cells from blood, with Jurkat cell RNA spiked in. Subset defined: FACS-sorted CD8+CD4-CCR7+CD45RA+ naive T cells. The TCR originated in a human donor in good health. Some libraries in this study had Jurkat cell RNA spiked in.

The CDR3 coding sequence is TGCAGTGCTCGGGACATCACTGAAGCTCTCTTT. It is translated as CSARDITEALF. This chain links TRBV20-1 with TRBJ1-1; D might be TRBD1 (6 bases). The CDR3 has 11 amino acids. Germline values: CDR1 DFQATT, CDR2 SNEGSKA (reference sequence).